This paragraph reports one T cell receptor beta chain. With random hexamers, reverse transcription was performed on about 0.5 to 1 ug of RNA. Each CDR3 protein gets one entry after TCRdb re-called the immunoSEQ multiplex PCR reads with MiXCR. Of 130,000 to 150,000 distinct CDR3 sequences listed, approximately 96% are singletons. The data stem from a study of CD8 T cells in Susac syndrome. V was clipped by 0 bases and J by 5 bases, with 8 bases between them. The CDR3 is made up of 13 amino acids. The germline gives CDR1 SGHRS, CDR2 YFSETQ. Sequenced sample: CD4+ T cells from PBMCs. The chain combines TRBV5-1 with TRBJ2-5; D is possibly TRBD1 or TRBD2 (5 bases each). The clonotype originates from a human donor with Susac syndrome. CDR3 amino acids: CASSLEGTETQYF. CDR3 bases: TGCGCCAGCAGCTTGGAAGGGACCGAGACCCAGTACTTC.